This T cell receptor (beta chain) was obtained from a study of regulatory T cells in long-lasting Graves disease. Arm-PCR of CDR3 regions and iRepertoire HTBI primers were used to build TCR beta libraries. One entry per CDR3 protein results from TCRdb running MiXCR on the multiplex PCR reads. This table holds about 440,000 distinct CDR3 sequences, 14% to 15% found once. V dropped 3 bases and J dropped 1 base, with 15 bases sitting between them. The CDR3 runs to 16 residues. Time point denoted: newly diagnosed GD, antithyroid drugs for less than 3 months. PBMCs provided the RNA from which the TCR library was made. The sample was also linked to a second study, of T cells in Graves' hyperthyroidism and ophthalmopathy. From that second work: Uncontrolled infection, other autoimmune disease, pregnancy or lactation led to exclusion. An initial round of RT-PCR targeting the TCR CDR3 relied on the HTBI primer set.

The specimen was peripheral blood mononuclear cells (PBMCs), collected at new diagnosis, from a patient treated with antithyroid drugs. The rearrangement links TRBV12-3 or TRBV12-4 to TRBJ1-1, with a possible D match to TRBD1 (5 bases). The source of this sequence is a woman younger than 45 with Graves disease. DNA for the CDR3: TGTGCCAGCAGTTTGGGGGGAAGATCGACGAACACTGAAGCTTTCTTT. Translated: CASSLGGRSTNTEAFF.